One TCR beta chain is described in this entry. Its antigen is undetermined. The assay used was immunoSEQ (version v3.0), run at survey level. Libraries were prepared by immunoSEQ multiplex PCR; TCRdb keeps only in-frame clonotypes and omits some of them. The table records roughly 38,000 clones, roughly 82% of them present only once. V shed 8 bases and J shed 4 bases, with 20 bases lying between them. Germline CDR1 reads SGHTA; CDR2 reads FQGTGA. The CDR3 is made up of 15 amino acids. The sample comes from a study of long-term antiretroviral therapy in people with HIV. General study results and limits: HIV repertoires spanned tighter CDR3 length ranges than controls did.

The specimen was unsorted PBMCs, collected 0.3 years after starting antiretroviral therapy. The gene calls are TRBV7-3 and TRBJ1-2; D perhaps matches TRBD1 (6 bases). This TCR was recovered from a young man with HIV. The CDR3 DNA sequence: TGTGCCAGCGGACTCAGGGGTGGAGGGATCTATGGCTACACCTTC. It yields the protein CASGLRGGGIYGYTF.